This note documents a single T cell receptor (beta chain) sequence. Its matching antigen is unknown. The data originate from a study of cytomegalovirus exposure and HLA in healthy donors. Study-level results: Within the approximately 110 validation repertoires, first-cohort TCR clusters tended to co-occur, according to a later analysis. Cytomegalovirus association was assigned to about 150 TCR beta chains. Rarity characterized most TCR sequences, yet some public TCRs appeared in many donors. There were a few CMV-associated chains whose specificity for CMV antigens was confirmed in vitro.

The method was immunoSEQ multiplex PCR; TCRdb's version includes in-frame clones alone and lacks a portion of them. The sample contains under 75,000 clones, approximately 96% of which appear only once. Sequencing was carried out using PBMCs. The TCR comes from a young woman in good health and CMV-seropositive.

The CDR3 DNA reads TGTGCCAGCAGCTTAACGATAGACGGGAGAGTAGGCAATGAGCAGTTCTTC. Residues: CASSLTIDGRVGNEQFF. The J gene is TRBJ2-1, the V gene TRBV11-2; weak D call: TRBD2 (6 bases). In germline, CDR1 is SGHAT, CDR2 FQNNGV. There are 17 residues in the CDR3. V dropped 2 bases and J dropped 6 bases, with 20 bases sitting between them.